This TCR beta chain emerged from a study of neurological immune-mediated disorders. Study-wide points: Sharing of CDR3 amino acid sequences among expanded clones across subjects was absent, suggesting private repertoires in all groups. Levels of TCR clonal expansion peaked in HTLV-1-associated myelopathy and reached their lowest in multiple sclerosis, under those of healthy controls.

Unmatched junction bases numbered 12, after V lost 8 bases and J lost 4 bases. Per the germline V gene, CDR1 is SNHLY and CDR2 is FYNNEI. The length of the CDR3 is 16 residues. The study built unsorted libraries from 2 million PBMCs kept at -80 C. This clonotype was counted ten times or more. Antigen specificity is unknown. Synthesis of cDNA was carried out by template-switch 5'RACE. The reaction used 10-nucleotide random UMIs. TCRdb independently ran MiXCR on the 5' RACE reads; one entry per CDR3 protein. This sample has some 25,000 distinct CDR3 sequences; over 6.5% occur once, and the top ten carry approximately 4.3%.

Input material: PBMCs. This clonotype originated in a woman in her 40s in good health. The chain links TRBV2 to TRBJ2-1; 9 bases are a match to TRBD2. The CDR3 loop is CASRAIAGERYNEQFF. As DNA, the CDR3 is TGTGCCAGCCGAGCAATAGCGGGAGAAAGGTACAATGAGCAGTTCTTC.